This TCR beta chain emerged from a study of blood T cell repertoires in COVID-19 (dated by TCRdb to 2020 to 2021). Notes on the research overall: Samples covering the acute and convalescent phases of COVID-19 were provided by collaborators in the United States, Italy and Spain. The prospective study material was composed of cDNA or gDNA derived from T cells, B-cell-depleted T cells, or PBMCs. Deeply sampled blood TCRbeta repertoires from subjects exposed to, actively infected with, or recovered from COVID-19 were included in the dataset. The repertoires were released in a freely available public database meant as a resource for research on the immune response to SARS-CoV-2. Samples were obtained from the ongoing ImmuneRACE study (first 160 participants) and from 1,254 subjects provided by 6 global collaborators. A de-identified subject ID, COVID-19 status, age in years and sex were almost always included in the sample metadata. Where available, HLA class I and class II types were taken from metadata supplied by the sample provider and were not determined by assay-based typing. Study-wide findings and limitations: Clinical and demographic metadata were provided uncurated, with the amount varying by source and participant.

The germline V gene (reference sequence) gives CDR1 as LNHNV and CDR2 as YYDKDF. The CDR3, cysteine through phenylalanine, is 21 amino acids long. Only CDR3 DNA is held: 63 bases, read in frame from base 1. Trimming costs V 3 bases and J 0 bases, and their ends lie 27 bases apart. TCRbeta CDR3 regions were amplified from genomic DNA using the immunoSEQ Assay, a bias-controlled multiplex PCR. Per the source publication's procedure: The number of nucleated cells in each sample was estimated from the amplification of reference gene primers within the assay. Sequence reads were collapsed and filtered to measure the absolute abundance of every unique TCRbeta CDR3 rearrangement. For each sample, productive Simpson clonality was calculated as the square root of Simpson's diversity index over productive rearrangements. Imported from immuneACCESS, the table was reduced by TCRdb to in-frame sequences with V and J called. These copies leave out some clones; in studies compared against another copy, an unresolved V gene accounts for under half, and the cause of the remainder is not known. That table supplies the V and J calls and clone size; D and trimming were determined from the DNA. The sample records more than 150,000 clones, nearly 80% of which are singletons. The ten biggest clones cover around 14% of the sample.

Each collaborating institution followed its own protocols to collect whole blood in K2EDTA tubes. For TCRbeta analysis, collaborator samples were shipped as frozen whole blood, as isolated PBMCs, or as DNA extracted from either sample type. As concerns this clone: Its specific antigen is unknown. Base qualities are missing; no much larger clone stands one base away.

The sample comprised peripheral blood. The receptor was isolated from a woman over 75 with acute or convalescent COVID-19. The chain joins TRBV15 to TRBJ2-4; 5 matching bases give a weak D call of TRBD2. The bases read TGTGCCACCAGCAGTACCGTTTTATTAGCCGGGAACTATCTAGCCAAAAACATTCAGTACTTC. It translates as CATSSTVLLAGNYLAKNIQYF.